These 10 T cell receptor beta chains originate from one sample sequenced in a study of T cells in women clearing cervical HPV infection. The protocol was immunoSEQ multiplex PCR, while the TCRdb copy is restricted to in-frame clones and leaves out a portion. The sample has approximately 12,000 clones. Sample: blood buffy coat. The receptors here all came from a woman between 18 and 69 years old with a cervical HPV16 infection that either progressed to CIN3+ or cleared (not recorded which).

The CDR3 reads CASTPSGGRLRETQYF. Partial CDR3 DNA: TGTGCCAGCACCCCCTCCGGGGGGCGTCTACGAGAGACC. The chain uses TRBV28 and TRBJ2-5; maybe TRBD2 (7 bases). The CDR3 end falls 3 residues outside the read, so it is completed with the germline J gene. V lost 7 bases to trimming and J lost 4 bases, with 22 bases between them. This CDR3 contains 16 residues. The germline CDR1 and CDR2 sequences are MDHEN and SYDVKM. Filled out from reference TRBV28 and TRBJ2-5, the complete variable domain reads DVKVTQSSRYLVKRTGEKVFLECVQDMDHENMFWYRQDPGLGLRLIYFSYDVKMKEKGDIPEGYSVSREKKERFSLILESASTNQTSMYLCASTPSGGRLRETQYFGPGTRLLVL.

The sequenced part of the CDR3 DNA is TGTGCCAGTAGTCCACGCCTGGGACAGGGGGCCAAAAACATT. Protein sequence: CASSPRLGQGAKNI. The complete CDR3 sequence is CASSPRLGQGAKNIQYF. This rearrangement joins TRBV19 to TRBJ2-4; 10 nucleotides align to TRBD1. The read stops 3 residues short of the end of the CDR3; the missing end is completed from the germline J gene. V trimming: 5 bases; J trimming: 1 base; junction bases outside the gene matches: 8. The CDR3 length is 17 residues. In germline, CDR1 is LNHDA, CDR2 SQIVND (reference sequence).

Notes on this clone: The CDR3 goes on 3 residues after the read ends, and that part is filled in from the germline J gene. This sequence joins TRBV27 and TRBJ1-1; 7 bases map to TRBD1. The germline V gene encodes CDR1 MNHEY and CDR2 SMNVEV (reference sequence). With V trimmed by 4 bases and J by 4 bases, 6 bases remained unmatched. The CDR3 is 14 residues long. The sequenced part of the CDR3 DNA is TGTGCCAGCAGTTCAAGACAGGGACGCACTGAA. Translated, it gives CASSSRQGRTE. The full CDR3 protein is CASSSRQGRTEAFF.

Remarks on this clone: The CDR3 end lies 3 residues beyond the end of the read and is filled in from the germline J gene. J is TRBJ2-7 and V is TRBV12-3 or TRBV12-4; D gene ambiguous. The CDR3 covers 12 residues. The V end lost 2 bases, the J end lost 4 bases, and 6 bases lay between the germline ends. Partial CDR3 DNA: TGTGCCAGCAGTTTAAACTTTTACGAG. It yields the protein CASSLNFYE. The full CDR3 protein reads CASSLNFYEQYF.

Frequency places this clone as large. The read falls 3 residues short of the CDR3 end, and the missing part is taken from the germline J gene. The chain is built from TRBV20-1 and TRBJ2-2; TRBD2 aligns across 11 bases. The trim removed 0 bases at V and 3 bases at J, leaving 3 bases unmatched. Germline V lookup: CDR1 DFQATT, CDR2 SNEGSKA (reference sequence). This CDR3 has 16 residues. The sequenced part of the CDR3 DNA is TGCAGTGCTAGAGATAGCGGGGGGGCCGACACCGGGGAG. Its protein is CSARDSGGADTGE. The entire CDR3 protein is CSARDSGGADTGELFF.

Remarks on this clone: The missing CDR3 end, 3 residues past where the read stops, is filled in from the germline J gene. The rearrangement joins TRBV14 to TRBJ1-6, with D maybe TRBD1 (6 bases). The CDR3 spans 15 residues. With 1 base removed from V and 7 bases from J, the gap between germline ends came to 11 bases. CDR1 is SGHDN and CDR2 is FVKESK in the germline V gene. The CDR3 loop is CASSQVGRGNSPLHF. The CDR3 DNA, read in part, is TGTGCCAGCAGCCAAGTAGGCAGGGGCAATTCACCC.

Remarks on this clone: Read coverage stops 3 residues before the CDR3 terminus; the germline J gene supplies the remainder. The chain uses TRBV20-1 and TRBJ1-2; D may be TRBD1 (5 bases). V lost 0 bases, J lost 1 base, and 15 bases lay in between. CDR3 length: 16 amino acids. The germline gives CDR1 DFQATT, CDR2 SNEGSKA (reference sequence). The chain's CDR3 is CSARDGARGVNYGYTF. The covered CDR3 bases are TGCAGTGCTAGAGATGGGGCCCGGGGGGTTAACTATGGC.

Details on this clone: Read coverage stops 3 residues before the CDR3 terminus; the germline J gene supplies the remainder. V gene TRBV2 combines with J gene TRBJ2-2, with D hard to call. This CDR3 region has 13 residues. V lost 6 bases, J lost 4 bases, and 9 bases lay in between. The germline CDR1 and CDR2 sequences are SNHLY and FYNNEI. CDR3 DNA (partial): TGTGCCAGCAGCCCCGCGAGCACCGGGGAG. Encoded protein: CASSPASTGE. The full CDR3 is CASSPASTGELFF. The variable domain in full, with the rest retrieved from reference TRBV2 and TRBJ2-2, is EPEVTQTPSHQVTQMGQEVILRCVPISNHLYFYWYRQILGQKVEFLVSFYNNEISEKSEIFDDQFSVERPDGSNFTLKIRSTKLEDSAMYFCASSPASTGELFFGEGSRLTVL.

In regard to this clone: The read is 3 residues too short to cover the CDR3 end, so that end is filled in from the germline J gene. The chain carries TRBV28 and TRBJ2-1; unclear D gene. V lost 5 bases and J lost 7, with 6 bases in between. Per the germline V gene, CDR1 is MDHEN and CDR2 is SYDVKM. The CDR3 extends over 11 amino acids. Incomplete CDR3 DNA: TGTGCCAGCAGTCTATCGAATGAG. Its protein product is CASSLSNE. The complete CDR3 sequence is CASSLSNEQFF.

Partial CDR3 DNA: TGTGCCAGTAGTATAGAGGGCAGCTATGGC. Its protein is CASSIEGSYG. The complete CDR3 protein is CASSIEGSYGYTF. This chain uses TRBV19 with TRBJ1-2; D is undetermined. The read stops 3 residues short of the end of the CDR3; the missing end is completed from the germline J gene. The germline V gene has CDR1 LNHDA and CDR2 SQIVND (reference sequence). The CDR3 spans 13 residues. Trimming left V 0 bases short and J 4 bases short, with 6 bases between. Full variable domain (rest looked up from reference TRBV19 and TRBJ1-2): DGGITQSPKYLFRKEGQNVTLSCEQNLNHDAMYWYRQDPGQGLRLIYYSQIVNDFQKGDIAEGYSVSREKKESFPLTVTSAQKNPTAFYLCASSIEGSYGYTFGSGTRLTVV.